Listed here are 13 T cell receptor beta chains from one sample, sequenced in a study of cytomegalovirus exposure and HLA in healthy donors. The primer mix had 60 Vbeta and 13 Jbeta primers. Using immunoSEQ multiplex PCR, the repertoire was profiled, and TCRdb retains in-frame clones only, with some absent. The repertoire holds some 150,000 clones, with almost 80% as singletons. Sequenced: PBMCs. The receptors come from a man between 35 and 55 years old in good health and CMV-seropositive.

This clone was picked up a small number of times. This chain connects TRBV11-2 to TRBJ2-5; D possibly corresponds to TRBD1 (6 bases). CDR3 length: 13 residues. CDR1 is SGHAT, CDR2 FQNNGV, per germline. V shed 3 bases and J shed 3 bases, with 8 bases lying between them. CDR3 coding DNA: TGTGCCAGCAGCTTCAGGGGAGAAGAGACCCAGTACTTC. Amino acids: CASSFRGEETQYF.

The V and J genes are TRBV27 and TRBJ2-2; TRBD2 agrees at 9 bases. The germline gives CDR1 MNHEY, CDR2 SMNVEV (reference sequence). This CDR3 region has 17 residues. V lost 1 base, J lost 1 base, and 4 bases stayed unmatched. DNA for the CDR3: TGTGCCAGCAGTTTATTGGTACTAGCGGGGAACACCGGGGAGCTGTTTTTT. As protein: CASSLLVLAGNTGELFF.

V usage is TRBV18 and J usage is TRBJ1-6; TRBD1 matches 7 bases. Germline lookup yields CDR1 KGHSH and CDR2 LQKENI. This CDR3 spans 16 amino acids. J gave up 7 bases and V 2 bases, and 8 bases lay outside the gene matches. Here the CDR3 DNA reads TGTGCCAGCTCACCAGCCACAGGGGTGGGGAATTCACCCCTCCACTTT. It codes for CASSPATGVGNSPLHF.

The rearrangement uses TRBV7-8 and TRBJ2-2; 8 nucleotides line up with TRBD2. The V gene's germline CDR1 is SGHVS and CDR2 FQNEAQ. With 2 bases clipped from V and 8 bases from J, the junction kept 13 bases outside the gene matches. The CDR3 spans 17 residues. The CDR3: CASSLRPGLGFRGELFF. CDR3 coding DNA: TGTGCCAGCAGCTTAAGGCCGGGACTAGGGTTCAGGGGGGAGCTGTTTTTT.

This clone came up once. The rearrangement links TRBV12-5 to TRBJ1-4; no definite D call. The CDR3 is made up of 13 amino acids. Germline values: CDR1 LGHNT, CDR2 FRNRAP. V lost 10 bases and J lost 0, with 9 bases in between. The CDR3 here is CATAGSTNEKLFF. In nucleotides, the CDR3 is TGTGCTACTGCGGGGTCAACTAATGAAAAACTGTTTTTT.

V is TRBV7-9 and J is TRBJ2-4; a weak D match, TRBD1 (5 bases). Per the germline V gene, CDR1 is SEHNR and CDR2 is FQNEAQ (reference sequence). The V end was cut by 1 base, the J end by 6 bases, with 10 bases between. The CDR3 is 14 amino acids. CDR3 protein: CASSLVGRVNIQYF. CDR3 bases: TGTGCCAGCAGCTTAGTAGGCAGGGTAAACATTCAGTACTTC.

The genes are TRBV6-1 and TRBJ2-1, with 10 bases fitting TRBD2. Germline V gene sequence: CDR1 MNHNS, CDR2 SASEGT. V shed 0 bases and J 8 bases; nucleotides not matched to a gene: 4. The CDR3 consists of 15 residues. The CDR3 reads CASSEATSGRYEQFF. The CDR3 nucleotides read TGTGCCAGCAGTGAAGCGACTAGCGGGCGCTATGAGCAGTTCTTC.

The chain carries TRBV6-1 and TRBJ2-5; D is perhaps TRBD2 (7 bases). The ends were cut back, 5 bases at V and 5 bases at J, with 18 bases in the middle. The CDR3 extends over 15 amino acids. In germline, CDR1 is MNHNS, CDR2 SASEGT. In DNA form, the CDR3 reads TGTGCCAGCAGTACACAGGGAGGGAGGCGGGAGACCCAGTACTTC. Translation gives CASSTQGGRRETQYF.

The V gene is TRBV15, the J gene TRBJ2-7, with D possibly TRBD1 on 5 matching bases. The CDR3 totals 13 residues. V lost 3 bases, J lost 3 bases, and 9 bases lay in between. Germline values: CDR1 LNHNV, CDR2 YYDKDF (reference sequence). The CDR3 loop reads CATSSRDSYEQYF. CDR3 nucleotide sequence: TGTGCCACCAGCAGCAGGGATAGCTACGAGCAGTACTTC. The whole variable domain, filled in from reference TRBV15 and TRBJ2-7, reads DAMVIQNPRYQVTQFGKPVTLSCSQTLNHNVMYWYQQKSSQAPKLLFHYYDKDFNNEADTPDNFQSRRPNTSFCFLDIRSPGLGDTAMYLCATSSRDSYEQYFGPGTRLTVT.

This clone was counted between two and nine times. The rearrangement joins TRBV7-2 to TRBJ2-3, with 10 bases that match TRBD2. There are 16 residues in the CDR3. The germline gives CDR1 SGHTA, CDR2 FQGNSA. The V gene end was trimmed by 1 base and the J gene end by 0 bases; junction bases not matched to a gene: 1. CDR3 DNA: TGTGCCAGCAGCTTAGGTAGCGGGAGGAGCACAGATACGCAGTATTTT. Translated, it gives CASSLGSGRSTDTQYF.

Only a few counts were recorded for this clone. The genes are TRBV2 and TRBJ2-5; D remains unclear. This CDR3 is built from 11 residues. Germline V gene lookup returns CDR1 SNHLY and CDR2 FYNNEI. The V end lost 6 bases, the J end lost 1 base, and 3 bases lay between the germline ends. The CDR3 protein is CASRAQETQYF. The CDR3 DNA is TGTGCCAGCAGGGCCCAAGAGACCCAGTACTTC.

This chain connects TRBV7-2 to TRBJ2-5; 9 nucleotides align to TRBD1. Unmatched junction bases numbered 9, after V lost 5 bases and J lost 5 bases. This CDR3 has 15 residues. Germline values: CDR1 SGHTA, CDR2 FQGNSA. The DNA for the CDR3 is TGTGCCAGCAGCGTCTACAGGGGGCTTCGGGAGACCCAGTACTTC. Amino acid sequence: CASSVYRGLRETQYF.

CDR3 bases: TGTGCCAGCAGTTCATTACAGGGGGTCGACTCCTACGAGCAGTACTTC. Translated, it gives CASSSLQGVDSYEQYF. The J gene is TRBJ2-7, the V gene TRBV21-1; no DNA check was done on the table's D call, TRBD1. TRBV21-1 is deemed a pseudogene. The CDR3 length is 16 residues.